Included here is one TCR beta chain sequence, with context. Its antigen is currently unknown. The germline gives CDR1 MDHEN, CDR2 SYDVKM. With 2 bases removed from V and 8 bases from J, the gap between germline ends came to 15 bases. The CDR3 has 15 residues. The method was immunoSEQ multiplex PCR; TCRdb's version includes in-frame clones alone and lacks a portion of them. Of 90,000 to 150,000 clones in the sample, roughly 89% were seen once. This sample was taken from a study of T cell responses to AZD1222 COVID-19 vaccine. Findings of the study overall: The donors showed a predominance of white British ancestry and of females, with possible underestimation of clonal diversity.

The chain couples TRBV28 to TRBJ1-4; tentatively, D is TRBD1 (5 bases). The receptor's source is an adult in good health. The sample consisted of peripheral blood, taken on day 0 of AZD1222 vaccination. The CDR3 loop is CASSLSGQGWEKLFF. CDR3 sequence (DNA): TGTGCCAGCAGTTTAAGTGGGCAGGGTTGGGAAAAACTGTTTTTT. The whole variable domain, remainder taken from reference TRBV28 and TRBJ1-4, is DVKVTQSSRYLVKRTGEKVFLECVQDMDHENMFWYRQDPGLGLRLIYFSYDVKMKEKGDIPEGYSVSREKKERFSLILESASTNQTSMYLCASSLSGQGWEKLFFGSGTQLSVL.